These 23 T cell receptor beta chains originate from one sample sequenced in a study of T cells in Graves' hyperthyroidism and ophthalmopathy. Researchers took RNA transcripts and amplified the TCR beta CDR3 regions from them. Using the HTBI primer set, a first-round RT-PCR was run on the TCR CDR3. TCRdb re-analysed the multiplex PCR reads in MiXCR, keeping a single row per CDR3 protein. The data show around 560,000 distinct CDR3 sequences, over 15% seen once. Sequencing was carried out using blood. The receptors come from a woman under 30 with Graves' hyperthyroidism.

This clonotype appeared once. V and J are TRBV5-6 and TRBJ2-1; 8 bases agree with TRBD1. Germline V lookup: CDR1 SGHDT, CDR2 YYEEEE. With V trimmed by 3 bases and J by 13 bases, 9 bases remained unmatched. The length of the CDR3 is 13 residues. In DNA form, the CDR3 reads TGTGCCAGCAGCTGGGACAGGAAAGAGACCCAGTTCTTC. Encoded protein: CASSWDRKETQFF.

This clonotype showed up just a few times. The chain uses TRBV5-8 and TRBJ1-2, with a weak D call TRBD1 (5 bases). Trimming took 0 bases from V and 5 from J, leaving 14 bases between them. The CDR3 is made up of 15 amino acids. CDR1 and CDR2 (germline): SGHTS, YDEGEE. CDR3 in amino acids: CASSLEGQGFYGYTF. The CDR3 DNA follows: TGTGCCAGCAGCTTGGAGGGCCAGGGCTTTTATGGCTACACCTTC.

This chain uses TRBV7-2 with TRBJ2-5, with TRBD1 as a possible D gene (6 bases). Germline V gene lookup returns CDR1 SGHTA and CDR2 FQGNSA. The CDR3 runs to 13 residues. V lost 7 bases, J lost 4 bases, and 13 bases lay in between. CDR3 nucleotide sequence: TGTGCCAGCACACAAGACAGGACAGAGACCCAGTACTTC. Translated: CASTQDRTETQYF. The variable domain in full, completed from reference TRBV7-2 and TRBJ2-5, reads GAGVSQSPSNKVTEKGKDVELRCDPISGHTALYWYRQSLGQGLEFLIYFQGNSAPDKSGLPSDRFSAERTGGSVSTLTIQRTQQEDSAVYLCASTQDRTETQYFGPGTRLLVL.

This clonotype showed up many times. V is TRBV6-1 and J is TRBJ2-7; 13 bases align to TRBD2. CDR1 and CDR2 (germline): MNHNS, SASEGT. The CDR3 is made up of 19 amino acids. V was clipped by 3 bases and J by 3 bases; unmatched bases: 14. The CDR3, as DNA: TGTGCCAGCAGTGACCCTTGGACTAGCGGGAGAGGGGGGAACTACGAGCAGTACTTC. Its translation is CASSDPWTSGRGGNYEQYF.

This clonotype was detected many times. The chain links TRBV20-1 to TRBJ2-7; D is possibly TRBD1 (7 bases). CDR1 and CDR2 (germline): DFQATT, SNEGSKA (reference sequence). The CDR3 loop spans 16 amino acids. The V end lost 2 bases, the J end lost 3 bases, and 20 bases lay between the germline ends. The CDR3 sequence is CSARQEIGTAGYEQYF. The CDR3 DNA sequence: TGCAGTGCTAGACAGGAGATCGGGACAGCGGGCTACGAGCAGTACTTC.

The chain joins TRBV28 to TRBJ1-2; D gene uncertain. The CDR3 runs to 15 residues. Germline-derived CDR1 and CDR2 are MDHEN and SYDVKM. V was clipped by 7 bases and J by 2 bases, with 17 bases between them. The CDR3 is CASTRPGGPNYGYTF. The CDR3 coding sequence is TGTGCCAGCACCCGCCCGGGTGGACCGAACTATGGCTACACCTTC.

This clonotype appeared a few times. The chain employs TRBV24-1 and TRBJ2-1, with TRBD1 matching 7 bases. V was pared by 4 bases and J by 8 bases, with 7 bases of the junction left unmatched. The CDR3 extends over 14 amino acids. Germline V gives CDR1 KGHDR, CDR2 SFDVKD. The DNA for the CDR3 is TGTGCCACCAGTGAGAGGGGGCCTAAGGATGAGCAGTTCTTC. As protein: CATSERGPKDEQFF.

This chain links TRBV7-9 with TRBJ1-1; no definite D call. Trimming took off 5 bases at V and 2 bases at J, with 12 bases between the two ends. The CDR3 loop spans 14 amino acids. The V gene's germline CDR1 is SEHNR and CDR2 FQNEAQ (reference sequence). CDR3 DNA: TGTGCCAGCAGCCCGGAGGGCGTCAACACTGAAGCTTTCTTT. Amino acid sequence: CASSPEGVNTEAFF. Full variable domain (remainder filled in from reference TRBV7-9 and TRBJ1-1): DTGVSQNPRHKITKRGQNVTFRCDPISEHNRLYWYRQTLGQGPEFLTYFQNEAQLEKSRLLSDRFSAERPKGSFSTLEIQRTEQGDSAMYLCASSPEGVNTEAFFGQGTRLTVV.

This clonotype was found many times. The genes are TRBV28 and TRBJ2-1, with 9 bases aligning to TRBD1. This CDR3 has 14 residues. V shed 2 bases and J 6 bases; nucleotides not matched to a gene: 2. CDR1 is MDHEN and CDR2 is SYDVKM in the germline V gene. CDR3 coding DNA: TGTGCCAGCAGTTTACCGGACAGGGGCAATGAGCAGTTCTTC. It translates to CASSLPDRGNEQFF.

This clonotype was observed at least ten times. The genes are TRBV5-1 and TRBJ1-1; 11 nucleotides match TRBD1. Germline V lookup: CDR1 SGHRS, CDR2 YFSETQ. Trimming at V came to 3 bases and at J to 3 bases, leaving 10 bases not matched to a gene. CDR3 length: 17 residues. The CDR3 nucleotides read TGCGCCAGCAGCTACGGACAGGGGGCGACTCTCCACACTGAAGCTTTCTTT. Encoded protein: CASSYGQGATLHTEAFF.

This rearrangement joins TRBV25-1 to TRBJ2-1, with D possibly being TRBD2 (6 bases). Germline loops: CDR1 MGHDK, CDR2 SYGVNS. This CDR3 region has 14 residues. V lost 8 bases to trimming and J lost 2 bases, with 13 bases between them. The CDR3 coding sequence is TGTGCCAGCCAAACTAGCACGCCCTACAATGAGCAGTTCTTC. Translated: CASQTSTPYNEQFF. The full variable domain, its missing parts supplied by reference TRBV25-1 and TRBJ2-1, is EADIYQTPRYLVIGTGKKITLECSQTMGHDKMYWYQQDPGMELHLIHYSYGVNSTEKGDLSSESTVSRIRTEHFPLTLESARPSHTSQYLCASQTSTPYNEQFFGPGTRLTVL.

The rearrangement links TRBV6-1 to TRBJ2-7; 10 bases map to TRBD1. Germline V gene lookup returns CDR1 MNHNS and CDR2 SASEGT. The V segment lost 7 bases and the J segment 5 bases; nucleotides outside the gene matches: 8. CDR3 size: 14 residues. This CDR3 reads CASTPTGGRNEQYF. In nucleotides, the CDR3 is TGTGCCAGCACGCCGACAGGGGGCAGGAACGAGCAGTACTTC.

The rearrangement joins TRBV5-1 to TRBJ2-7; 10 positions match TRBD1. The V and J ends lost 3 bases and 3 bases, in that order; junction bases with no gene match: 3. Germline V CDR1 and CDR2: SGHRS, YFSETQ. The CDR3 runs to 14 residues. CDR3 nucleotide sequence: TGCGCCAGCAGCTGGGACAGGGGAAACTACGAGCAGTACTTC. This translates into CASSWDRGNYEQYF.

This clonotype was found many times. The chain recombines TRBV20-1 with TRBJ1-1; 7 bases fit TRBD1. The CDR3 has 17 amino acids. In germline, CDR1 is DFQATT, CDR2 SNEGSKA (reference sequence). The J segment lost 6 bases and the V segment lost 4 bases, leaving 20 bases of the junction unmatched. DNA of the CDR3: TGCAGTGCTAAGGAATTTGGACAGGTGGACTTCATCGCTGAAGCTTTCTTT. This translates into CSAKEFGQVDFIAEAFF.

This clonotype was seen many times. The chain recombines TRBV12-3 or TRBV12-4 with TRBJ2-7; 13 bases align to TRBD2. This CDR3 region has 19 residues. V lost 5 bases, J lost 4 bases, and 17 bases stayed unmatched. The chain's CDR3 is CASSVSPRTSGRSAYEQYF. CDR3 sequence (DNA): TGTGCCAGCAGTGTCTCGCCCCGGACTAGCGGGAGAAGCGCATACGAGCAGTACTTC.

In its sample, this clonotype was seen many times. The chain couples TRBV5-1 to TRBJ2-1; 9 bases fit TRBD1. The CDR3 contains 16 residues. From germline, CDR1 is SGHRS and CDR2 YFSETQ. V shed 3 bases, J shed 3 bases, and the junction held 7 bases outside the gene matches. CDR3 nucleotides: TGCGCCAGCAGCTCGGCAACAGGGGGCATCTACAATGAGCAGTTCTTC. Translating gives CASSSATGGIYNEQFF.

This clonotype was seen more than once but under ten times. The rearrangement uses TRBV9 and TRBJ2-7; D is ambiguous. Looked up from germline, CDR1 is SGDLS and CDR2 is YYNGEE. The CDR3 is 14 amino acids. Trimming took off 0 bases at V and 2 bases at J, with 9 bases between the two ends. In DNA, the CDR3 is TGTGCCAGCAGCGTAGCCCAGAAAGCCTACGAGCAGTACTTC. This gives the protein CASSVAQKAYEQYF.

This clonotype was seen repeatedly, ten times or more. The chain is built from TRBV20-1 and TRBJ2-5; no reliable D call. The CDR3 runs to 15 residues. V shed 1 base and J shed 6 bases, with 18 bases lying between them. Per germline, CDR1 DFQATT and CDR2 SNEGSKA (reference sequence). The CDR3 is CSARAYRNLGQTQYF. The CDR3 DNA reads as TGCAGTGCTAGAGCTTACCGGAACCTCGGACAGACCCAGTACTTC.

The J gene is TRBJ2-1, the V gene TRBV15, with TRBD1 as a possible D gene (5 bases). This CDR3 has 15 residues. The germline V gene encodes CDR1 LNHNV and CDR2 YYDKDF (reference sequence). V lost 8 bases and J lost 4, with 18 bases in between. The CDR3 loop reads CATGQTKGMYNEQFF. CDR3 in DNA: TGTGCCACCGGGCAGACGAAGGGGATGTACAATGAGCAGTTCTTC. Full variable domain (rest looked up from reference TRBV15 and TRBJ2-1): DAMVIQNPRYQVTQFGKPVTLSCSQTLNHNVMYWYQQKSSQAPKLLFHYYDKDFNNEADTPDNFQSRRPNTSFCFLDIRSPGLGDTAMYLCATGQTKGMYNEQFFGPGTRLTVL.

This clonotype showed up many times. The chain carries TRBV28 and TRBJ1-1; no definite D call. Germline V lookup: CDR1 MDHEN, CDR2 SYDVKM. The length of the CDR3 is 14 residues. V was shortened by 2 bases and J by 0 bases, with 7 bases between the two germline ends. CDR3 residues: CASSLRSMNTEAFF. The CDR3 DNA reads TGTGCCAGCAGTTTAAGAAGCATGAACACTGAAGCTTTCTTT.

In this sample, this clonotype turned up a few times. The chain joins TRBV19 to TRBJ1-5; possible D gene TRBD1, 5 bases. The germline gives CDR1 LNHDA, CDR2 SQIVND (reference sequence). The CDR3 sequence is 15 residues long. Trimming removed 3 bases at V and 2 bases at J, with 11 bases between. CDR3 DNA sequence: TGTGCCAGTAGTATCCCCGGGGCGGGCAATCAGCCCCAGCATTTT. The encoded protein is CASSIPGAGNQPQHF.

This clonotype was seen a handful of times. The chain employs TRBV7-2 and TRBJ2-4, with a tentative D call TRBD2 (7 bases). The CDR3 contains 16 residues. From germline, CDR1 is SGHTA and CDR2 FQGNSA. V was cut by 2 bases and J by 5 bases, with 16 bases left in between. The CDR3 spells CASSLLRGAGENIQYF. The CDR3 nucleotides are TGTGCCAGCAGCTTACTCCGGGGGGCGGGGGAAAACATTCAGTACTTC.

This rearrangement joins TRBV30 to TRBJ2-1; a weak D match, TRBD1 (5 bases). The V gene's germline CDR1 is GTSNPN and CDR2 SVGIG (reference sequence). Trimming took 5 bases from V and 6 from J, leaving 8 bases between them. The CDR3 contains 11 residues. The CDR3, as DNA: TGTGCCTGGGGACACCTCAATGAGCAGTTCTTC. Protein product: CAWGHLNEQFF.